This TCR beta chain is drawn from a study of neurological immune-mediated disorders. TCRdb analysed the 5' RACE reads with MiXCR anew, one entry per CDR3 protein. Of about 24,000 distinct CDR3 sequences in the sample, about an eighth were seen once. The CDR3 consists of 10 residues. Germline V gene lookup returns CDR1 SQVTM and CDR2 ANQGSEA. Trimming left V 7 bases short and J 9 bases short, with 10 bases between. This clonotype was obtained from a woman aged 40 to 50 with HTLV-1-associated myelopathy (HAM/TSP). The genes are TRBV29-1 and TRBJ2-1; no clear D gene. The specimen sequenced was PBMCs. CDR3 sequence: CSADGCEQFF. The CDR3 nucleotides read TGCAGCGCTGACGGCTGTGAGCAGTTCTTC.